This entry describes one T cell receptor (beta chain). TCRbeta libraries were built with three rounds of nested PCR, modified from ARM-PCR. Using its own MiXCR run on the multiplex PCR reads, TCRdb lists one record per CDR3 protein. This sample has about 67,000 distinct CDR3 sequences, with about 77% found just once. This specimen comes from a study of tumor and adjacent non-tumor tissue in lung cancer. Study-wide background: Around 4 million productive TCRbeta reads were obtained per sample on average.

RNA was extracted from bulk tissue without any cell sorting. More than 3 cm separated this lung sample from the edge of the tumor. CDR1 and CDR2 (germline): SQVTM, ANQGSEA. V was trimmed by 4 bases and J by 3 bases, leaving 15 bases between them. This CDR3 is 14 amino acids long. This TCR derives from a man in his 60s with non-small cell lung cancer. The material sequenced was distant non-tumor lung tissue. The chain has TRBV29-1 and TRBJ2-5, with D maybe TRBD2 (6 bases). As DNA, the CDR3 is TGCAGCGTTGCCGGCGGACTACAAGAAGAGACCCAGTACTTC. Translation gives CSVAGGLQEETQYF.